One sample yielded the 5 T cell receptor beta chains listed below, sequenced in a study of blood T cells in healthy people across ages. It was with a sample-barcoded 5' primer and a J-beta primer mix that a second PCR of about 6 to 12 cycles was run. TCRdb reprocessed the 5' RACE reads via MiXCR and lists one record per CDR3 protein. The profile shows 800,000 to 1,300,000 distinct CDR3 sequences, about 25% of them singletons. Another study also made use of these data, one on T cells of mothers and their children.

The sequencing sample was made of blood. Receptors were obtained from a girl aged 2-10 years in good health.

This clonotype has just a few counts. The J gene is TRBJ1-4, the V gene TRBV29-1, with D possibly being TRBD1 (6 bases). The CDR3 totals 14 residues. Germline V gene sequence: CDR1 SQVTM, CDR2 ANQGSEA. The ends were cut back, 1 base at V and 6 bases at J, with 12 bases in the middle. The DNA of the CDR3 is TGCAGCGTTGAAGGGGGGGCTGGAGATGAAAAACTGTTTTTT. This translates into CSVEGGAGDEKLFF.

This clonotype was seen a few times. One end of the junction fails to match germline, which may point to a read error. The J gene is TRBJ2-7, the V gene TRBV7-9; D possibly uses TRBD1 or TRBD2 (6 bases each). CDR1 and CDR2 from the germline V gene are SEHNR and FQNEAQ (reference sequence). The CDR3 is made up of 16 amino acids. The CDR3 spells CASSRVGGGHSYEQYF. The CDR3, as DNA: TGTGCCAGCAGCCGGGTTGGAGGGGGACACTCCTACGAGCAGTACTTT.

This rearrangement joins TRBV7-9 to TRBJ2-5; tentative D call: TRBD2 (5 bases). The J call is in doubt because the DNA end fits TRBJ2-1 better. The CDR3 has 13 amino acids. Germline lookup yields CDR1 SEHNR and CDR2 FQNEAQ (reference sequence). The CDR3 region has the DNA TGTGCCAGCAGCTTCCGTAGCGTCAATGAGCAGTTCTTC. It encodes CASSFRSVNEQFF.

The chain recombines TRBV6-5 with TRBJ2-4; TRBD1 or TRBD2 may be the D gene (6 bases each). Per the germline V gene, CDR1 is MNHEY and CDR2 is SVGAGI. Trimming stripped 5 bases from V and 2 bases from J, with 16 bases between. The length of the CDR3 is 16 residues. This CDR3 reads CASSPVTGGPKNIQYF. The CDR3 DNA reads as TGTGCCAGCAGTCCCGTGACAGGAGGGCCCAAAAACATTCAGTACTTC.

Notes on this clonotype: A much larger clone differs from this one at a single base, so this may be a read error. In DNA form, the CDR3 reads TGTGCCAGCAGTTTCAAGGGGAATCAGCCCCAGCATTTT. It is translated as CASSFKGNQPQHF. The rearrangement joins TRBV6-2 or TRBV6-3 to TRBJ1-5, with D possibly being TRBD1 (5 bases). Germline V CDR1 and CDR2: MNHEY, SVGEGT. V was clipped by 4 bases and J by 4 bases, with 8 bases between them. CDR3 length equals 13 residues.